Listed here are 28 T cell receptor beta chains from one sample, sequenced in a study of T cells expressing NK-cell markers. Each CDR3 protein gets one entry in TCRdb, which reprocessed the 5' RACE reads and gives no DNA. This table holds a few hundred thousand distinct CDR3 sequences. The sample taken for sequencing was blood T cells: a sorted CD56 or NKG2C T cell subset, CD4+ or CD8+ T cells, or bulk PBMC T cells (not recorded which). The receptor source for this set is a man aged 18-30 years in good health.

The gene calls are TRBV27 and TRBJ2-5. CDR3 length: 15 residues. Per germline, CDR1 MNHEY and CDR2 SMNVEV (reference sequence). CDR3 sequence: CASSPKLAVEETQYF.

This chain links TRBV28 with TRBJ2-1; TCRdb selects TRBD1, and the lack of DNA leaves this call unchecked. Germline CDR1 and CDR2: MDHEN and SYDVKM. The CDR3 loop spans 13 amino acids. The CDR3 is CASNRDRGYEQFF.

The chain recombines TRBV12-3 or TRBV12-4 with TRBJ1-4. The CDR3 has 15 residues. The CDR3 region is CASSRAVQANEKLFF.

The chain combines TRBV29-1 with TRBJ1-2; as DNA is missing, the TRBD1 call by TCRdb cannot be tested. Germline V lookup: CDR1 SQVTM, CDR2 ANQGSEA. The CDR3 is made up of 13 amino acids. The CDR3 sequence is CSVFGGVGYGYTF.

The V call is TRBV4-2, the J call TRBJ2-2; TCRdb's assignment of TRBD2 cannot be checked, as there is no DNA. This CDR3 is built from 16 residues. Per germline, CDR1 LGHNA and CDR2 YNFKEQ. The CDR3: CASQDILAGLAGELFF.

The V call is TRBV7-9, the J call TRBJ2-3; TCRdb indicates TRBD1, and absent DNA this call remains unverified. This CDR3 has 16 amino acids. Germline V gene data show CDR1 as SEHNR and CDR2 as FQNEAQ (reference sequence). CDR3: CASSVPRGGITDTQYF.

CDR3: CASSYSAGSSYNSPLHF. The rearrangement links TRBV6-2 or TRBV6-3 to TRBJ1-6. CDR1 MNHEY and CDR2 SVGEGT come from the germline V gene. There are 17 residues in the CDR3.

The chain combines TRBV9 with TRBJ1-3; there is no DNA to check the TCRdb D call of TRBD1. The CDR3 runs 15 residues. Looked up from germline, CDR1 is SGDLS and CDR2 is YYNGEE. CDR3 loop: CASSVSGRGGNTIYF.

The chain employs TRBV12-3 or TRBV12-4 and TRBJ2-1; TCRdb lists TRBD2, though no DNA is available to test this call. This CDR3 is 13 amino acids long. CDR3 residues: CASSLKGAGERFF.

The chain is built from TRBV5-6 and TRBJ2-2; TCRdb's D call of TRBD1 is untestable without DNA. Per germline, CDR1 SGHDT and CDR2 YYEEEE. The CDR3 is made up of 14 amino acids. The CDR3 here is CASSTDTNTGELFF.

This CDR3 is CASSLLRTSGRLDTQYF. The rearrangement links TRBV5-1 to TRBJ2-3; TCRdb outputs TRBD2, but without DNA this stays unchecked. Germline loops: CDR1 SGHRS, CDR2 YFSETQ. The CDR3 has 17 residues. Using reference TRBV5-1 and TRBJ2-3 for the parts outside the CDR3, the full variable domain is KAGVTQTPRYLIKTRGQQVTLSCSPISGHRSVSWYQQTPGQGLQFLFEYFSETQRNKGNFPGRFSGRQFSNSRSEMNVSTLELGDSALYLCASSLLRTSGRLDTQYFGPGTRLTVL.

This sequence joins TRBV28 and TRBJ2-1; TCRdb selects TRBD2, and the lack of DNA leaves this call unchecked. CDR1 MDHEN and CDR2 SYDVKM come from the germline V gene. The CDR3 consists of 13 residues. The CDR3 loop is CATPGLANNEQFF. The full variable domain, rest sourced from reference TRBV28 and TRBJ2-1, is DVKVTQSSRYLVKRTGEKVFLECVQDMDHENMFWYRQDPGLGLRLIYFSYDVKMKEKGDIPEGYSVSREKKERFSLILESASTNQTSMYLCATPGLANNEQFFGPGTRLTVL.

V and J are TRBV12-3 or TRBV12-4 and TRBJ2-1; the D call from TCRdb, TRBD2, cannot be confirmed without DNA. The CDR3 totals 14 residues. CDR3: CPSSLLAGDHEQFF.

The chain couples TRBV29-1 to TRBJ1-1. The CDR3 covers 13 residues. CDR1 is SQVTM, CDR2 ANQGSEA, per germline. The CDR3 is CSAQGPAVTEAFF.

The rearrangement uses TRBV10-2 and TRBJ1-4. The CDR3 runs to 16 residues. From germline, CDR1 is WSHSY and CDR2 SAAADI. The CDR3: CASSDRGGGTNEKLFF.

The chain employs TRBV18 and TRBJ2-6. Germline loops: CDR1 KGHSH, CDR2 LQKENI. This CDR3 comprises 17 residues. This chain's CDR3 is CASSRRRVSSGANVLTF. The whole variable domain, remainder taken from reference TRBV18 and TRBJ2-6, is NAGVMQNPRHLVRRRGQEARLRCSPMKGHSHVYWYRQLPEEGLKFMVYLQKENIIDESGMPKERFSAEFPKEGPSILRIQQVVRGDSAAYFCASSRRRVSSGANVLTFGAGSRLTVL.

The chain uses TRBV7-9 and TRBJ2-2; the TCRdb D gene call, TRBD1, has no DNA to confirm it. The CDR3 runs 17 residues. Germline-derived CDR1 and CDR2 are SEHNR and FQNEAQ (reference sequence). CDR3 protein: CASSAVPGTGFSGELFF.

J is TRBJ2-7 and V is TRBV7-9; TCRdb gives TRBD1 as the D gene, but with no DNA this cannot be confirmed. The CDR3 loop spans 15 amino acids. Germline V gives CDR1 SEHNR, CDR2 FQNEAQ (reference sequence). The CDR3 protein is CASSLWRGQGYEQYF.

This sequence joins TRBV7-2 and TRBJ2-1; the D gene TCRdb calls, TRBD2, cannot be checked with no DNA. CDR3 length equals 12 residues. The germline V gene has CDR1 SGHTA and CDR2 FQGNSA. The CDR3: CASSLGALEQFF.

The chain couples TRBV6-5 to TRBJ2-2. The CDR3 extends over 13 amino acids. Per the germline V gene, CDR1 is MNHEY and CDR2 is SVGAGI. This CDR3 reads CASTGANTGELFF.

The chain combines TRBV7-9 with TRBJ2-7; the TCRdb call, TRBD1, lacks DNA for checking. Germline V gene lookup returns CDR1 SEHNR and CDR2 FQNEAQ (reference sequence). This CDR3 is built from 14 residues. The chain's CDR3 is CASTISNRASEQYF.

The V and J genes are TRBV5-1 and TRBJ1-6; TCRdb reports TRBD1, a call that lacks DNA to check it against. This CDR3 comprises 14 residues. CDR1 is SGHRS and CDR2 is YFSETQ in the germline V gene. CDR3 residues: CASSETGVGSPLHF. Drawing the rest from reference TRBV5-1 and TRBJ1-6, the complete variable domain is KAGVTQTPRYLIKTRGQQVTLSCSPISGHRSVSWYQQTPGQGLQFLFEYFSETQRNKGNFPGRFSGRQFSNSRSEMNVSTLELGDSALYLCASSETGVGSPLHFGNGTRLTVT.

The chain links TRBV5-6 to TRBJ2-3; the TCRdb D gene call, TRBD1, has no DNA to confirm it. Per germline, CDR1 SGHDT and CDR2 YYEEEE. CDR3 length: 16 amino acids. The CDR3: CASSRDGSLRGDTQYF.

The chain has TRBV7-2 and TRBJ1-2; TCRdb proposes TRBD1, but this gene call is untestable without DNA. The CDR3 is made up of 16 amino acids. Germline CDR1 SGHTA, CDR2 FQGNSA. CDR3 sequence reads: CASSLAETGKVRGYTF.

The chain recombines TRBV28 with TRBJ2-1; TCRdb names TRBD1, which stays unverified in the absence of DNA. CDR3 length equals 15 residues. Germline V gene data show CDR1 as MDHEN and CDR2 as SYDVKM. CDR3: CASSLGGGVYNEQFF.

The genes are TRBV6-1 and TRBJ2-7. This CDR3 has 13 residues. CDR1 is MNHNS and CDR2 is SASEGT in the germline V gene. CDR3 loop: CASSEQNSYEQYF.

J is TRBJ2-1 and V is TRBV30; TCRdb indicates TRBD2, and absent DNA this call remains unverified. CDR1 is GTSNPN, CDR2 SVGIG, per germline (reference sequence). This CDR3 has 16 amino acids. The CDR3 reads CAWSYGGRGTYNEQFF.

The rearrangement joins TRBV7-3 to TRBJ1-1; there is no DNA to check the TCRdb D call of TRBD1. CDR3 length: 14 residues. Germline assignment: CDR1 SGHTA and CDR2 FQGTGA. The CDR3 sequence: CASSLHGANTEAFF.